The source of this T cell receptor (beta chain) is a study of spatial heterogeneity in lung cancer (dated by TCRdb to between 2018 and 2021). Regarding the research as a whole: Beta-chain transcripts were consistently detected in greater numbers than alpha-chain transcripts, which likely reflects a higher abundance of beta-chain transcripts. In the raw uncorrected reads, each unique combination of TCR and UMI appeared more than ten times on average. In non-small cell lung cancer, the study made a quantitative comparison of TCR alpha and beta repertoires among multiple tumor regions, matched nontumor lung and blood. Nonsynonymous mutation counts, determined by whole-exome sequencing of tumor tissue, were related to TCR repertoire features. At surgery, some 220 tumor regions, roughly 63 matched nontumor lung samples and 45 to 60 PBMC samples were TCR-sequenced for both alpha and beta chains. Paper-wide results and their limitations: Ubiquitous expanded tumor TCRs were found in blood more often at tumor resection than at routine follow-up. Additional single-cell paired TCR alpha and beta sequencing was considered necessary to confirm, at a functional level, the hypothesis that regional TCRs recognize regional mutations.

Library method: 5' RACE. TCRdb shows the sequencer as NextSeq 500. To allow correction of PCR and sequencing errors, the TCR library protocol tagged every TCR cDNA molecule with a unique molecular identifier. Per the authors' processing: TCR identification, UMI-based error correction and CDR3 extraction were performed with Decombinator tools. Expanded TCRs were defined as those above a frequency of 2 per 1,000, corresponding to the top 1% of the tumor frequency distribution. Renyi diversity was calculated using the R vegan package after each repertoire was subsampled 100 times to 5,000 TCRs. CDR3 similarity networks were built from amino acid triplet string-kernel similarity, connecting CDR3s with pairwise similarity above 0.82. TCRdb trimmed public reads at Q25 via fastp, called clones via MiXCR and kept in-frame beta chains. Rows with one shared CDR3 protein collapse into an entry with the most common genes and DNA. The V and J calls, along with clone size, are taken from TCRdb and not from the paper's own processing. The sample records about 92,000 distinct CDR3 sequences, approximately 12% of which are singletons. About two fifths of the sample is in the top ten clones.

The cysteine opens and the phenylalanine closes a CDR3 of 13 amino acids. This entry keeps only the CDR3 DNA: 39 bases, framed from base 1. CDR1 and CDR2, per the germline V gene, are MDHEN and SYDVKM. V is clipped by 8 bases and J by 9 bases, and the sequence between their germline boundaries is 14 bases long. This clonotype was detected many times. Its recognized antigen is unknown. No much larger clone is present one base from it, and per-base qualities are unavailable. Sample time point, as interpreted from the label and publication: sample taken at primary tumor resection. Samples were obtained from 70 to 85 patients with early-stage, untreated non-small cell lung cancer from the lung TRACERx cohort. Whole RNA extracted from tumor and nontumor lung tissue, or from cryopreserved PBMC samples, was used for TCR sequencing without cell sorting. Patients were selected for TCR sequencing only if sufficient RNA was available from at least two tumor regions.

The sequence was obtained from a male donor with early-stage non-small cell lung cancer. This specimen consisted of PBMCs, obtained at surgery. The V and J segments used are TRBV28 and TRBJ1-6, with no D gene named confidently. Here the CDR3 is given as CASGRALGSPLHF. The bases are TGTGCCAGCGGGCGGGCGCTGGGTTCACCCCTCCACTTT.